A selection of T cell receptor beta chains follows, all from one sample in a study of blood T cell repertoires in COVID-19. The repertoire was sequenced with immunoSEQ multiplex PCR; TCRdb's copy has only in-frame clones and lacks some. Of some 70,000 clones in the sample, around 88% are singletons; the top ten hold 6% to 7%. Sequencing was done on a sample of peripheral blood. The source of these receptors is a woman aged 70-85 years with acute or convalescent COVID-19. The conserved cysteine and the conserved F or W are not part of the CDR3 here. The size of a clone is reported for some rows only, either as once, few or many, or as a class for expanded clones.

clone_size j_call v_call cdr3_aa
- TRBJ1-5 TRBV28 ASSSGTGTTRSQPQH
- TRBJ2-1 TRBV19 ASKRSGLAGVGEQF
medium-sized TRBJ1-2 TRBV5-4 ASSWATENYGYT
once TRBJ2-6 TRBV28 ASRSTGSGANVLT
- TRBJ2-7 TRBV6-5 ASSLDRAYEQY
- TRBJ2-5 TRBV11-2 ASSLGDRLGEETQY
- TRBJ2-5 TRBV7-2 ASSSFETQY
- TRBJ2-3 TRBV2 ASSPSGLAGAYTQY
- TRBJ2-5 TRBV19 ASSIRGPRGQETQY
few TRBJ2-7 TRBV30 AWSASDLVQY
- TRBJ1-1 TRBV6-6 ASSRTRKNTEAF
- TRBJ1-5 TRBV19 ASTPSKAANQPQH
few TRBJ1-2 TRBV7-2 ASSLDRGNGYGYT
- TRBJ1-5 TRBV27 ASSSGTGGDQPQH
- TRBJ2-7 TRBV5-4 ASSSGKRDVLEQY
- TRBJ1-3 TRBV6-6 ASSPAGRGNTIY
- TRBJ2-3 TRBV30 AWSVLQGLTDTQY
- TRBJ2-7 TRBV9 ASSVSPRTATYEQY
- TRBJ1-1 TRBV9 ASSPRRSTEAF
- TRBJ2-3 TRBV7-9 ASSLAPPGLRTDTQY
- TRBJ1-2 TRBV6-5 ASSYSQQGNYGYT
- TRBJ2-3 TRBV6-2/TRBV6-3 ASSYSRGTDTQY
- TRBJ1-4 TRBV19 ASTTDRARGEKLF
few TRBJ1-5 TRBV24-1 ATSASGTGANQPQH
- TRBJ1-5 TRBV28 ASSQAYQPQH
- TRBJ1-5 TRBV11-2 ASSPGQGQPQH
- TRBJ2-7 TRBV2 ASNTKGQFIYEQY
- TRBJ1-3 TRBV28 ASSTRTGRSGNTIY